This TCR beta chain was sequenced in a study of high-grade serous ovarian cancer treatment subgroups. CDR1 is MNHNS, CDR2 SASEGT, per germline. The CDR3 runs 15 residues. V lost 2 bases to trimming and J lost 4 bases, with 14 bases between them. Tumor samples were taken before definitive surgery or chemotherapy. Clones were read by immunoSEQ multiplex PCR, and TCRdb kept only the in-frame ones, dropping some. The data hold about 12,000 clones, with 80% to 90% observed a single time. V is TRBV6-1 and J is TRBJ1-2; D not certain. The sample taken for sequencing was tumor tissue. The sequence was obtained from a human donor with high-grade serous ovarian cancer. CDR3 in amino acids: CASSENWKGAYGYTF. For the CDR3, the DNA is TGTGCCAGCAGTGAAAATTGGAAGGGTGCCTATGGCTACACCTTC.